Listed here are 4 T cell receptor beta chains from one sample, sequenced in a study of vaccination effects on CD4 cells after COVID-19. An approximately 10-day culture period preceded the isolation of CD4+ T cells. The protocol was immunoSEQ multiplex PCR, while the TCRdb copy is restricted to in-frame clones and leaves out a portion. The sample includes 35,000 to 40,000 clones, 65% to 80% seen only once; the top ten take 2.5% to 3.5%. These receptors are not linked to any known antigen. The sequencing used CD4+ T cells from PBMCs cultured without peptide, collected before COVID-19 vaccination. These receptors came from a human donor who received a COVID-19 vaccine.

This rearrangement joins TRBV6-5 to TRBJ1-4; maybe TRBD1 (5 bases). The length of the CDR3 is 15 residues. Germline V gene data show CDR1 as MNHEY and CDR2 as SVGAGI. Trimming left V 6 bases short and J 0 bases short, with 11 bases between. DNA for the CDR3: TGTGCCAGCAGGTGGGGCCGGCCAACTAATGAAAAACTGTTTTTT. Translating gives CASRWGRPTNEKLFF.

The rearrangement uses TRBV19 and TRBJ1-6; tentative D call: TRBD1 (5 bases). Germline values: CDR1 LNHDA, CDR2 SQIVND (reference sequence). The CDR3 runs to 13 residues. V lost 5 bases and J 6 bases, leaving 8 bases between the germline ends. The CDR3 sequence: CASSLDSNSPLHF. DNA of the CDR3: TGTGCCAGTAGTCTCGACAGTAATTCACCCCTCCACTTT.

This clone was found once. The chain couples TRBV5-4 to TRBJ2-3; 8 bases fit TRBD1. Trimming took 2 bases from V and 2 from J; bases not matched to a gene: 4. The germline gives CDR1 SGHNT, CDR2 YYREEE (reference sequence). This CDR3 comprises 15 residues. In DNA, the CDR3 is TGTGCCAGCAGCTTAGGGGACAGGTACACAGATACGCAGTATTTT. This translates into CASSLGDRYTDTQYF.

V is TRBV10-1 and J is TRBJ1-4; the D is unclear. The CDR3 sequence is 10 residues long. CDR1 is WNHNN, CDR2 SYGVQD, per germline (reference sequence). Trimming took 6 bases from V and 10 from J, leaving 6 bases between them. CDR3 sequence reads: CASSQVKLFF. The CDR3 bases are TGCGCCAGCAGCCAGGTAAAACTGTTTTTT.